Listed here are 6 T cell receptor beta chains from one sample, sequenced in a study of blood T cell repertoires in COVID-19. The protocol was immunoSEQ multiplex PCR, while the TCRdb copy is restricted to in-frame clones and leaves out a portion. Among some 350,000 clones listed, around 82% were seen once. The specimen was peripheral blood. The receptors derive from a man younger than 40 with active or convalescent COVID-19.

This clone was counted only a few times. The rearrangement uses TRBV30 and TRBJ2-5, with no clear D. V dropped 5 bases and J dropped 0 bases, with 7 bases sitting between them. This CDR3 is built from 12 residues. The germline V gene has CDR1 GTSNPN and CDR2 SVGIG (reference sequence). Here the CDR3 reads CAWGRNQETQYF. CDR3 coding DNA: TGTGCCTGGGGGCGGAACCAAGAGACCCAGTACTTC.

V usage is TRBV4-3 and J usage is TRBJ2-7, with D perhaps TRBD2 (5 bases). Per germline, CDR1 LGHNA and CDR2 YSLEER. V dropped 2 bases and J dropped 6 bases, with 14 bases sitting between them. This CDR3 is built from 14 residues. The CDR3 region has the DNA TGCGCCAGCAGCCAATCCCCATATGGAGGCGAGCAGTACTTC. It yields the protein CASSQSPYGGEQYF.

This sequence joins TRBV11-1 and TRBJ2-5; 8 nucleotides line up with TRBD2. The CDR3 totals 15 residues. Trimming removed 5 bases from V and 5 bases from J; junction bases left unmatched: 10. Germline values: CDR1 SGHAT, CDR2 FQDESV (reference sequence). The CDR3 spells CASSQSGTSSETQYF. The CDR3 region has the DNA TGTGCCAGCAGCCAATCCGGGACTAGTTCCGAGACCCAGTACTTC.

The chain joins TRBV20-1 to TRBJ1-1, with no clear D. V was pared by 3 bases and J by 1 base, with 12 bases between. Germline V gives CDR1 DFQATT, CDR2 SNEGSKA (reference sequence). This CDR3 spans 14 amino acids. In DNA form, the CDR3 reads TGCAGTGCTAGTGGTTCAGGTTCGAACACTGAAGCTTTCTTT. Its protein product is CSASGSGSNTEAFF.

CDR3 residues: CAISGFGDTTNYGYTF. CDR3 nucleotide sequence: TGTGCCATCAGTGGGTTTGGGGACACCACTAACTATGGCTACACCTTC. V and J are TRBV10-3 and TRBJ1-2, with a possible D match to TRBD1 (6 bases). This CDR3 spans 16 amino acids. Germline lookup yields CDR1 ENHRY and CDR2 SYGVKD. Trimming left V 4 bases short and J 0 bases short, with 15 bases between.

The CDR3 DNA sequence: TGTGCCAGCAGTTACTCGAGGTCCAGCTATGGCTACACCTTC. This gives the protein CASSYSRSSYGYTF. This chain links TRBV6-6 with TRBJ1-2; no reliable D call. V was pared by 0 bases and J by 4 bases, with 9 bases between. The CDR3 totals 14 residues. Germline CDR1 is MNHNY and CDR2 is SVGAGI (reference sequence).